This passage covers 4 T cell receptor beta chains from one sample sequenced in a study of post-analysis software for immune sequencing data (dated by TCRdb to between 2015 and 2016). What the study reported, not specific to this receptor: Several TRBV segments, including TRBV5-6, TRBV5-1 and TRBV20-1, were significantly more frequent in patients than controls.

These receptors' targets are unknown. The library was made by PCR. The run used an Illumina HiSeq 2500. Unique molecular identifiers were incorporated into TCR beta cDNA libraries to reduce PCR and sequencing biases. TCRdb reworked the public reads: Q25 trimming with fastp, MiXCR clone assembly, productive beta chains retained. Each CDR3 protein gets just one entry, which takes the most common genes and DNA from the rows behind it. This sample gives about half a million distinct CDR3 sequences in total; 30% to 40% of them show up just once. The ten largest make up approximately 6% of the sample. The specimen was blood. These receptors all come from a girl between 2 and 17 years old with multiple sclerosis.

A remark on this clonotype: A much larger clone lies one base from this, so it may be a read error. The chain couples TRBV6-1 to TRBJ1-5; tentative D call: TRBD1 (5 bases). The CDR3 spans 14 residues. The germline V gene encodes CDR1 MNHNS and CDR2 SASEGT. The CDR3 is CAGSGHYSNQPQHF. The DNA for the CDR3 is TGTGCCGGCAGCGGACACTATAGCAATCAGCCCCAGCATTTT.

This clonotype has just a few counts. J is TRBJ2-1 and V is TRBV20-1; the D call may be TRBD1 or TRBD2 (6 bases each). Trimming took 5 bases from V and 2 from J, leaving 16 bases between them. The CDR3 covers 15 residues. Per the germline V gene, CDR1 is DFQATT and CDR2 is SNEGSKA (reference sequence). This CDR3 reads CSAPVRGAPYNEQFF. DNA of the CDR3: TGCAGTGCTCCCGTGAGGGGGGCCCCCTACAATGAGCAGTTCTTC.

This clonotype was picked up a small number of times. The chain employs TRBV20-1 and TRBJ2-5; the D is unclear. Near its end, the DNA agrees better with TRBJ2-7, so the J call may be wrong. CDR3 length: 14 amino acids. CDR1 and CDR2 from the germline V gene are DFQATT and SNEGSKA (reference sequence). CDR3 loop: CSAPRTELAYEQYF. As DNA, the CDR3 is TGCAGTGCCCCACGTACGGAGTTGGCCTACGAGCAGTACTTC.

This clonotype has only a few counts. The rearrangement links TRBV9 to TRBJ2-7; D possibly uses TRBD1 or TRBD2 (6 bases each). The CDR3 has 14 amino acids. Trimming cost V 0 bases and J 0 bases, with 7 bases left between them. Germline CDR1 reads SGDLS; CDR2 reads YYNGEE. The CDR3 spells CASSVAGASYEQYF. CDR3 bases: TGTGCCAGCAGCGTAGCGGGGGCCTCCTACGAGCAGTACTTC.